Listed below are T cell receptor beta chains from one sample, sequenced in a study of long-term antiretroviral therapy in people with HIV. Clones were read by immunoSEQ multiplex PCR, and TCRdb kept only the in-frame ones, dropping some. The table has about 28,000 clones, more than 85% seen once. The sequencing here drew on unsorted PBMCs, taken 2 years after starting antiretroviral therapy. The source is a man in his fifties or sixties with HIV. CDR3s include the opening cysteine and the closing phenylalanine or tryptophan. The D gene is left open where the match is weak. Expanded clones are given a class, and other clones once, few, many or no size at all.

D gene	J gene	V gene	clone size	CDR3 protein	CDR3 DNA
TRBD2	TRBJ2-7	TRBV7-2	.	CASSLAPSGSFYEQYF	TGTGCCAGCAGCTTAGCCCCTAGCGGGAGTTTCTACGAGCAGTACTTC
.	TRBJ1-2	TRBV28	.	CASSSRAGQRGYTF	TGTGCCAGCAGTTCCCGAGCGGGGCAGAGGGGCTACACCTTC
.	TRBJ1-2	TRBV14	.	CASSLGGYGYTF	TGTGCCAGCAGCCTTGGTGGGTATGGCTACACCTTC
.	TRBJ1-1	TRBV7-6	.	CASSLGLGTEAFF	TGTGCCAGCAGCTTAGGACTGGGTACTGAAGCTTTCTTT
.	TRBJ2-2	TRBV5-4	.	CASSSGTPGTGELFF	TGTGCCAGCAGCTCCGGGACACCGGGAACCGGGGAGCTGTTTTTT
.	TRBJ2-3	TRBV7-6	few	CASRPTGPTDTQYF	TGTGCCAGCAGACCGACGGGGCCGACAGATACGCAGTATTTT
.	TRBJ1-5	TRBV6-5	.	CASSRTGNQPQHF	TGTGCCAGCAGCCGTACCGGGAATCAGCCCCAGCATTTT
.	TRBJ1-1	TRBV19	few	CASSKDGNTEAFF	TGTGCCAGTAGCAAAGATGGGAACACTGAAGCTTTCTTT
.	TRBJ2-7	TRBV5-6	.	CASSPWTAYEQYF	TGTGCCAGCAGCCCCTGGACAGCCTACGAGCAGTACTTC
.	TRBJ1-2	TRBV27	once	CASSPRRGIAYGYTF	TGTGCCAGCAGCCCTAGGCGGGGGATTGCCTATGGCTACACCTTC
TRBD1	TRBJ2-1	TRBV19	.	CASSTSGQGTYNEQFF	TGTGCCAGTAGTACTTCGGGACAGGGCACCTACAATGAGCAGTTCTTC
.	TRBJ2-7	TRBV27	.	CASSFSSARTYEQYF	TGTGCCAGCAGTTTTTCCTCGGCCCGTACCTACGAGCAGTACTTC
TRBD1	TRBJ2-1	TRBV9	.	CASSVVEIGGGYNEQFF	TGTGCCAGCAGCGTAGTAGAGATAGGGGGCGGTTACAATGAGCAGTTCTTC
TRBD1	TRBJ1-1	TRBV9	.	CASSARPGQGARTEAFF	TGTGCCAGCAGCGCGCGACCGGGACAGGGGGCTCGGACTGAAGCTTTCTTT
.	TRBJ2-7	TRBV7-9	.	CASSPTTGLGTYEQYF	TGTGCCAGCAGCCCGACTACCGGACTCGGCACCTACGAGCAGTACTTT
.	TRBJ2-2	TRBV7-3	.	CASSLWFGGELFF	TGTGCCAGCAGCTTATGGTTCGGCGGGGAGCTGTTTTTT
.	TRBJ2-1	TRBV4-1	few	CASSQVGTSLTEFF	TGCGCCAGCAGCCAAGTTGGGACGTCCCTTACGGAGTTCTTC
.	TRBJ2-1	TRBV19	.	CASSTAGGGNNEQFF	TGTGCCAGTAGCACAGCTGGTGGGGGGAACAATGAGCAGTTCTTC
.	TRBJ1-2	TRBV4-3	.	CASSQDSGSYTF	TGCGCCAGCAGCCAAGATTCAGGAAGCTACACCTTC
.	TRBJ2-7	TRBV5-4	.	CASSLAAGSYEQYF	TGTGCCAGCAGCTTGGCCGCGGGTTCCTACGAGCAGTACTTC
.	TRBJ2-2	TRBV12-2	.	CASRTVSGRGELFF	TGTGCAAGTCGCACCGTTAGCGGTAGAGGGGAGCTGTTTTTT
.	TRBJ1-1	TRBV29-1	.	CSPGGPEAFF	TGCAGCCCTGGGGGCCCTGAAGCTTTCTTT
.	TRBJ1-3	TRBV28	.	CASSSDSTGNTIYF	TGTGCCAGCAGTTCGGACTCAACTGGAAACACCATATATTTT
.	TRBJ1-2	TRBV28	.	CASSSQGGSYGYTF	TGTGCCAGCAGTTCACAGGGCGGGAGCTATGGCTACACCTTC
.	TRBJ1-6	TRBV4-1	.	CASSSGWTDSPLHF	TGCGCCAGCAGCTCGGGATGGACAGATTCACCCCTCCACTTT
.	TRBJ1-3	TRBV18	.	CASSPRRASNTIYF	TGTGCCAGCTCACCGAGACGGGCCAGTAACACCATATATTTT
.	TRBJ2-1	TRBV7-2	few	CASSPLGGEQFF	TGTGCCAGCAGCCCCCTAGGCGGTGAGCAGTTCTTC
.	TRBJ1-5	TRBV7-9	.	CASSLGSGSQPQHF	TGTGCCAGCAGCTTAGGATCGGGCTCTCAGCCCCAGCATTTT
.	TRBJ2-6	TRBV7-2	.	CASGRRSSGANVLTF	TGTGCCAGCGGCCGTCGGAGCTCTGGGGCCAACGTCCTGACTTTC
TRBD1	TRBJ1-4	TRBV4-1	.	CASSQGRTGPEKLFF	TGCGCCAGCAGCCAGGGGAGGACAGGGCCTGAAAAACTGTTTTTT
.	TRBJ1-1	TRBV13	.	CASSLYSASKPTEAFF	TGTGCCAGCAGCTTATATTCAGCAAGCAAGCCTACTGAAGCTTTCTTT
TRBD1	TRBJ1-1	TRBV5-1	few	CASSIRGDRNTEAFF	TGCGCCAGCAGCATCCGGGGGGACAGGAACACTGAAGCTTTCTTT
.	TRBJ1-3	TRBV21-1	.	CASSNSGETGNTIYF	TGTGCCAGCAGTAACTCGGGGGAAACTGGAAACACCATATATTTT
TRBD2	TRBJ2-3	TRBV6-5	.	CASSYSGSGGQDTQYF	TGTGCCAGCAGTTACTCTGGTAGCGGGGGCCAAGATACGCAGTATTTT
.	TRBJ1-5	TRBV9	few	CASSAGVINQPQHF	TGTGCCAGCAGCGCAGGGGTGATCAATCAGCCCCAGCATTTT
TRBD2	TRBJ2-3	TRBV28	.	CASSRAGSTDTQYF	TGTGCCAGCAGTAGAGCGGGGAGCACAGATACGCAGTATTTT
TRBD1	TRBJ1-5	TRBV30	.	CAWSRDSPYSNQPQHF	TGTGCCTGGAGCCGGGACAGCCCTTATAGCAATCAGCCCCAGCATTTT
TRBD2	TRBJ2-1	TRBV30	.	CAWSELADSYNEQFF	TGTGCCTGGAGTGAACTAGCGGACTCCTACAATGAGCAGTTCTTC
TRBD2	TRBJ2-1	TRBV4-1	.	CASSLSGLAGDLTHNEQFF	TGCGCCAGCAGCCTATCAGGACTAGCGGGAGACCTCACCCACAATGAGCAGTTCTTC
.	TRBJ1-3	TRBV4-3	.	CASSPDRFTSSGNTIYF	TGCGCCAGCAGCCCCGACAGGTTCACCAGCTCTGGAAACACCATATATTTT
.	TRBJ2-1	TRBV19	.	CASTQAYHGEQFF	TGTGCCAGTACCCAGGCATATCACGGCGAGCAGTTCTTC
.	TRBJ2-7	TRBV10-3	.	CAISANEGLEQYF	TGTGCCATCAGTGCTAACGAGGGTCTCGAGCAGTACTTC
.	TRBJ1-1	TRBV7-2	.	CASSLGGLGTEAFF	TGTGCCAGCAGCTTAGGAGGGTTGGGCACTGAAGCTTTCTTT
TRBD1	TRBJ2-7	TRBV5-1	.	CASSLGTGGGYEQYF	TGCGCCAGCAGCTTGGGGACAGGGGGAGGCTACGAGCAGTACTTC
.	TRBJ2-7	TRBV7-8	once	CASSHGQSYEQYF	TGTGCCAGCAGCCACGGACAGTCCTACGAGCAGTACTTC
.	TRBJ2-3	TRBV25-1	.	CASSPLGTKSTDTQYF	TGTGCCAGCAGTCCTCTCGGAACGAAAAGCACAGATACGCAGTATTTT
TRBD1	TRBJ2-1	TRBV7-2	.	CASSLAPTGENNEQFF	TGTGCCAGCAGCTTAGCACCGACAGGGGAGAACAATGAGCAGTTCTTC
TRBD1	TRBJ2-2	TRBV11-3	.	CGLWDRRTGELFF	TGTGGGCTATGGGACAGGAGAACCGGGGAGCTGTTTTTT